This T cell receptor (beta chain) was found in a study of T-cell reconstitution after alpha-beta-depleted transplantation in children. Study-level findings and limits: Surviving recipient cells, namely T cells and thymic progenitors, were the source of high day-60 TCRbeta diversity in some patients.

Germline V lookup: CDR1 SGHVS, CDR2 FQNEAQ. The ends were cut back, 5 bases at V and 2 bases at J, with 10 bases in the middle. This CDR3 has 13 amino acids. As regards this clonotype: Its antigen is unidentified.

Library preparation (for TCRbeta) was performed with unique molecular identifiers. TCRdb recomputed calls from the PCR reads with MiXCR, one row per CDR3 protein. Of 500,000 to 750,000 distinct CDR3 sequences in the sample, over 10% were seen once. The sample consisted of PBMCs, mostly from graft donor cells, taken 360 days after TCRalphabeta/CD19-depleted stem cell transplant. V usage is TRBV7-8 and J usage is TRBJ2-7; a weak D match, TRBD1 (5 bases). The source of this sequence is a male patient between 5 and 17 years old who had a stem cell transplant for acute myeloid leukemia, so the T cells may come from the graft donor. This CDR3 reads CASSPDTTYEQYF. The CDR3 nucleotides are TGTGCCAGCAGCCCGGACACAACCTACGAGCAGTACTTC.